Given below is one T cell receptor (beta chain) in context. Its binding antigen is unknown. Base qualities are not provided; no much larger clone lies one nucleotide away. TCRbeta CDR3 regions were amplified from genomic DNA by means of the immunoSEQ Assay, a bias-controlled multiplex PCR. For the original study's pipeline: The number of nucleated cells in each sample was estimated from the amplification of reference gene primers within the assay. To quantify the absolute abundance of each unique TCRbeta CDR3 rearrangement, sequence reads were collapsed and filtered. For each sample, productive Simpson clonality was calculated as the square root of Simpson's diversity index over productive rearrangements. TCRdb mirrors the immuneACCESS table, restricted to in-frame sequences. Some clones are absent from its copies; in checked studies, under half trace to an unresolved V gene, and the reason for the others is unknown. V and J calls and clone size are those listed in that table; D and trimming were worked out from the DNA. The table for this sample lists roughly 300,000 clones; 70% to 90% of them were counted only once. In total, the top ten clones hold under 8% of the sample.

The source of the sample is a study of blood T cell repertoires in COVID-19 (dated by TCRdb to about 2020). In the study overall: Collaborator samples came from the United States, Italy and Spain and covered acute and convalescent phases of COVID-19. HLA class I and class II types, where available, came from metadata supplied by the sample provider rather than from assay-based typing. The prospective study material was composed of cDNA or gDNA derived from T cells, B-cell-depleted T cells, or PBMCs. Sample metadata almost always included a de-identified subject ID, COVID-19 status, age in years and sex. A freely available public database, intended as a resource for researchers studying the immune response to SARS-CoV-2, is where the repertoires were released. The dataset comprised deeply sampled blood TCRbeta repertoires from subjects exposed to, actively infected with, or recovered from COVID-19. The samples were drawn from the first 160 participants of the ongoing ImmuneRACE study and from some 1,300 subjects provided by 6 global collaborators.

On the study overall, not on this receptor specifically: The quantity of clinical and demographic metadata differed by source and by participant and was supplied without curation.

Samples from volunteer blood donors who had recovered from COVID-19 were contributed by a second Seattle source. Collaborating institutions collected whole blood in K2EDTA tubes following their own protocols. For TCRbeta analysis, collaborator samples were shipped as frozen whole blood, as isolated PBMCs, or as DNA extracted from either sample type. The germline ends are 19 bases apart after V is trimmed by 6 bases and J by 11 bases. From cysteine to phenylalanine, the CDR3 is 13 amino acids long. Left in the record is the CDR3 DNA by itself, 39 bases read in frame from the first base. This clonotype was obtained from a man between 18 and 29 years old who had recovered from COVID-19. Here the chain combines TRBV12-3 or TRBV12-4 and TRBJ1-1, with TRBD1 as a weak D call on 5 bases. Sequencing used peripheral blood. The CDR3 protein is CASSQDMPSVAFF. The DNA sequence is TGTGCCAGCAGCCAGGACATGCCTTCGGTGGCTTTCTTT.